The 13 T cell receptor beta chains presented below share a single source sample, sequenced in a study of T cells in Graves' hyperthyroidism and ophthalmopathy. The CDR3 regions of TCR beta were amplified from RNA transcripts. HTBI primers were used for first-round RT-PCR of the TCR CDR3. One entry per CDR3 protein, called by TCRdb with MiXCR from the multiplex PCR reads. Of around 800,000 distinct CDR3 sequences in the sample, 35% to 40% were seen once. The sample was blood. These receptor sequences come from a man between 18 and 35 years old with Graves' hyperthyroidism.

This sequence joins TRBV29-1 and TRBJ1-2, with 9 bases that match TRBD1. J was trimmed by 13 bases and V by 4 bases; bases with no gene match: 4. Per the germline V gene, CDR1 is SQVTM and CDR2 is ANQGSEA. This CDR3 has 10 amino acids. The CDR3 DNA sequence: TGCAGCGTTGGGGGACAGGGCGGCACCTTC. It translates to CSVGGQGGTF.

In regard to this clonotype: Mismatch with germline at one junction end may stem from a read error. This chain uses TRBV25-1 with TRBJ1-2; D is undetermined. Looked up from germline, CDR1 is MGHDK and CDR2 is SYGVNS. CDR3 length: 13 amino acids. The CDR3 spells CAISLDVNYGYTF. CDR3 nucleotides: TGTGCCATCAGTTTGGATGTTAACTATGGCTACACCTTC.

V is TRBV5-1 and J is TRBJ2-7; 9 bases line up with TRBD1. Germline CDR1 SGHRS, CDR2 YFSETQ. This CDR3 has 15 amino acids. V lost 0 bases and J lost 3; bases outside the gene matches: 4. The CDR3 nucleotides are TGCGCCAGCAGCTTGGTGGGGGACAGGGACTACGAGCAGTACTTC. Translating it yields CASSLVGDRDYEQYF.

This chain links TRBV25-1 with TRBJ1-2, with TRBD1 matching 7 bases. Germline V gene sequence: CDR1 MGHDK, CDR2 SYGVNS. The CDR3 consists of 14 residues. The V segment lost 11 bases and the J segment 6 bases; nucleotides outside the gene matches: 15. The CDR3 sequence: CARTRDSPGHGYTF. In nucleotides, the CDR3 is TGTGCCCGCACCCGGGACAGTCCAGGACATGGCTACACCTTC.

This chain links TRBV19 with TRBJ2-7, with D perhaps TRBD2 (5 bases). This CDR3 has 17 amino acids. V shed 4 bases and J shed 5 bases, with 24 bases lying between them. CDR1 LNHDA and CDR2 SQIVND come from the germline V gene (reference sequence). CDR3 amino acids: CASSNGIWTALPHEQYF. In DNA form, the CDR3 reads TGTGCCAGTAGTAACGGGATTTGGACCGCCCTTCCCCACGAGCAGTACTTC.

This clonotype was seen only once. The junction departs from germline at one end; a sequencing error may be responsible. The chain links TRBV5-1 to TRBJ1-1; D gene unclear. This CDR3 is 13 amino acids long. CDR1 and CDR2 from the germline V gene are SGHRS and YFSETQ. CDR3: CANSYDKNTEAFF. CDR3 in DNA: TGCGCCAACAGCTACGATAAGAACACTGAAGCTTTCTTT.

The chain couples TRBV9 to TRBJ2-5, with D possibly being TRBD2 (5 bases). V shed 3 bases and J shed 1 base, with 10 bases lying between them. The CDR3 covers 14 residues. The germline CDR1 and CDR2 sequences are SGDLS and YYNGEE. The CDR3 region is CASSAEGLQETQYF. CDR3 nucleotides: TGTGCCAGCAGCGCAGAGGGTCTCCAAGAGACCCAGTACTTC.

The genes are TRBV5-6 and TRBJ1-2, with D unresolved. V lost 0 bases, J lost 1 base, and 13 bases lay in between. Germline CDR1 is SGHDT and CDR2 is YYEEEE. This CDR3 has 16 amino acids. The CDR3 DNA is TGTGCCAGCAGCTTGGAATCGACGGTCTTTAACTATGGCTACACCTTC. Protein: CASSLESTVFNYGYTF.

The V call is TRBV5-1, the J call TRBJ1-4, with a tentative D call TRBD1 (6 bases). The germline V gene has CDR1 SGHRS and CDR2 YFSETQ. The V end was cut by 4 bases, the J end by 5 bases, with 12 bases between. This CDR3 comprises 14 residues. This CDR3 reads CASSAGTPNEKLFF. DNA of the CDR3: TGCGCCAGCAGCGCCGGGACACCAAATGAAAAACTGTTTTTT. Full variable domain (remainder filled in from reference TRBV5-1 and TRBJ1-4): KAGVTQTPRYLIKTRGQQVTLSCSPISGHRSVSWYQQTPGQGLQFLFEYFSETQRNKGNFPGRFSGRQFSNSRSEMNVSTLELGDSALYLCASSAGTPNEKLFFGSGTQLSVL.

In this sample, this clonotype turned up a few times. The J gene is TRBJ1-6, the V gene TRBV7-2; 7 bases fit TRBD1. Trimming took 4 bases from V and 16 from J; bases not matched to a gene: 10. The V gene's germline CDR1 is SGHTA and CDR2 FQGNSA. This CDR3 comprises 13 residues. CDR3 bases: TGTGCCAGCAGCTCTACTACTCAGGGGGGGCTCCACTTT. Residues: CASSSTTQGGLHF.

This clonotype was counted between two and nine times. This rearrangement joins TRBV5-4 to TRBJ2-5, with 12 bases matching TRBD1. CDR3 length: 17 amino acids. Losses at the gene ends were 4 bases for V and 5 bases for J; bases not matched to a gene: 12. From germline, CDR1 is SGHNT and CDR2 YYREEE (reference sequence). CDR3 residues: CASSPSPGTGGAETQYF. CDR3 in DNA: TGTGCCAGCAGCCCCTCCCCCGGGACAGGGGGCGCGGAGACCCAGTACTTC.

This clonotype was detected ten times or more. CDR3 sequence: CATSVTGDTGELFF. CDR3 DNA sequence: TGTGCCACCAGTGTTACAGGGGACACCGGGGAGCTGTTTTTT. This sequence joins TRBV24-1 and TRBJ2-2; the match to TRBD1 covers 7 bases. CDR3 length equals 14 residues. Germline loops: CDR1 KGHDR, CDR2 SFDVKD. V was clipped by 5 bases and J by 3 bases; unmatched bases: 2.

This clonotype was detected ten times or more. This chain uses TRBV2 with TRBJ1-5; D is undetermined. CDR1 SNHLY and CDR2 FYNNEI come from the germline V gene. The CDR3 totals 13 residues. Trimming shortened V by 0 bases and J by 4 bases, and 4 bases separated the two germline ends. The CDR3 loop is CASSEAQNQPQHF. The DNA for the CDR3 is TGTGCCAGCAGTGAAGCGCAGAATCAGCCCCAGCATTTT.